This TCR beta chain was found in a study of Ad26.COV2.S vaccination and SARS-CoV-2 variants. Some clones are missing from TCRdb's copy, which holds only in-frame ones; the method was immunoSEQ multiplex PCR. The data show roughly 320,000 clones, 80% to 90% seen once. The CDR3 is made up of 14 amino acids. Per the germline V gene, CDR1 is SGHNT and CDR2 is YYREEE (reference sequence). V was clipped by 9 bases and J by 1 base, with 15 bases between them. Specified treatment: about 20 received Ad26.COV2.S at low or high dose, single or two shots; about 5 received placebo; per-sample allocation not given. Day 63 after the first vaccine or placebo injection was the time point for sampling.

The clonotype was recovered from a person between 18 and 60 years old who received the Ad26.COV2.S COVID-19 vaccine or a placebo. V gene TRBV5-4 combines with J gene TRBJ2-3; possibly TRBD2 for D (5 bases). The sample was peripheral blood, taken in a trial of Ad26.COV2.S vaccine versus placebo. The CDR3 sequence: CATQLRVGTDTQYF. The DNA of the CDR3 is TGTGCCACCCAGTTGCGGGTAGGCACAGATACGCAGTATTTT.